Described below is a single T cell receptor (beta chain) sequence and its context. Its target is not known. The sample is drawn from a study of cytomegalovirus exposure and HLA in healthy donors. Study-wide results and caveats: One variant, a missense change in DCLRE1C, was linked in a later analysis to TCR beta V- and J-gene trimming. Reportedly, fewer N-insertions than the approximately 650-donor mean appeared in an Asian-associated ancestry cluster in a later analysis.

Per germline, CDR1 SGHNT and CDR2 YYREEE (reference sequence). Trimming left V 4 bases short and J 7 bases short, with 17 bases between. The CDR3 sequence is 15 residues long. The primer mix had 60 Vbeta and 13 Jbeta primers. Data came from immunoSEQ multiplex PCR; TCRdb stores just in-frame clones and leaves some out. The data show around 190,000 clones, with over 75% seen just once and approximately 0.55% held by the top ten. V is TRBV5-4 and J is TRBJ2-2; a weak D match, TRBD1 (6 bases). Input material: PBMCs. The clonotype originates from a woman in her fifties or sixties in good health and CMV-seronegative. The CDR3: CASSRFPAGVGELFF. The CDR3 nucleotides are TGTGCCAGCAGCCGCTTTCCAGCAGGGGTCGGGGAGCTGTTTTTT. Based on the CDR3 plus reference TRBV5-4 and TRBJ2-2, the full variable domain is ETGVTQSPTHLIKTRGQQVTLRCSSQSGHNTVSWYQQALGQGPQFIFQYYREEENGRGNFPPRFSGLQFPNYSSELNVNALELDDSALYLCASSRFPAGVGELFFGEGSRLTVL.